One and the same sample provided the 7 T cell receptor beta chains below, sequenced in a study of blood T cell repertoires in COVID-19. TCRdb keeps only in-frame clones here, not all; method: immunoSEQ multiplex PCR. The profile shows more than 110,000 clones, about 89% of them singletons. Sequences were obtained from peripheral blood. These receptors all come from a man aged 55-75 years with active or convalescent COVID-19.

The chain couples TRBV5-1 to TRBJ1-1; 7 bases line up with TRBD1. J gave up 1 base and V 3 bases, and 9 bases lay outside the gene matches. This CDR3 spans 16 amino acids. From germline, CDR1 is SGHRS and CDR2 YFSETQ. In nucleotides, the CDR3 is TGCGCCAGCAGCTGGGGGGACAGAAACCCGAACACTGAAGCTTTCTTT. Residues: CASSWGDRNPNTEAFF. The full variable domain, in which reference TRBV5-1 and TRBJ1-1 provide the parts outside the CDR3, is KAGVTQTPRYLIKTRGQQVTLSCSPISGHRSVSWYQQTPGQGLQFLFEYFSETQRNKGNFPGRFSGRQFSNSRSEMNVSTLELGDSALYLCASSWGDRNPNTEAFFGQGTRLTVV.

DNA of the CDR3: TGCGCCAGCAGGCAGGACAGCAACTATGGCTACACCTTC. Protein: CASRQDSNYGYTF. The V call is TRBV5-1, the J call TRBJ1-2; maybe TRBD1 (6 bases). Trimming took 5 bases from V and 2 from J, leaving 10 bases between them. Germline V gene data show CDR1 as SGHRS and CDR2 as YFSETQ. The CDR3 is 13 residues long.

The chain has TRBV3-1 (or the pseudogene TRBV3-2) and TRBJ2-2, with D unclear. Germline lookup yields CDR1 LGHDT and CDR2 YNNKEL (reference sequence). The V gene lost 4 bases and the J gene lost 1 base, with 10 bases spanning the gap. CDR3 length equals 15 residues. The CDR3 region is CASSRASLNTGELFF. The CDR3 nucleotides read TGTGCCAGCAGCCGGGCCTCCCTGAACACCGGGGAGCTGTTTTTT.

V is TRBV6-5 and J is TRBJ1-2; D is uncertain. From germline, CDR1 is MNHEY and CDR2 SVGAGI. V was trimmed by 7 bases and J by 4 bases, leaving 16 bases between them. There are 14 residues in the CDR3. CDR3 region: CASTKNEGIYGYTF. CDR3 nucleotides: TGTGCCAGCACAAAGAACGAGGGTATCTATGGCTACACCTTC.

This chain's CDR3 is CASSPGTDTQYF. The DNA of the CDR3 is TGTGCCAGCAGCCCGGGCACAGATACGCAGTATTTT. The chain carries TRBV7-8 and TRBJ2-3; no firm D call. Trimming took 5 bases from V and 1 from J, leaving 4 bases between them. The CDR3 spans 12 residues. Germline V gene lookup returns CDR1 SGHVS and CDR2 FQNEAQ.

The chain recombines TRBV19 with TRBJ1-4, with no clear D. V lost 9 bases, J lost 0 bases, and 14 bases lay in between. The CDR3 length is 15 residues. Germline CDR1 and CDR2: LNHDA and SQIVND (reference sequence). The CDR3, as DNA: TGTGCCAGCGGACTGGACGGTGCAACTAATGAAAAACTGTTTTTT. Its translation: CASGLDGATNEKLFF.

The J gene is TRBJ1-2, the V gene TRBV28; TRBD1 matches at 7 bases. The CDR3 extends over 13 amino acids. Germline loops: CDR1 MDHEN, CDR2 SYDVKM. J lost 6 bases, V lost 4 bases, and 5 bases had no gene match. CDR3 sequence: CASSSGTVNGYTF. The CDR3 region has the DNA TGTGCCAGCAGTTCAGGGACAGTCAATGGCTACACCTTC.